Following are 5 T cell receptor beta chains from one sample sequenced in a study of OX40 agonist ivuxolimab in advanced cancers. The protocol was immunoSEQ multiplex PCR, while the TCRdb copy is restricted to in-frame clones and leaves out a portion. The data show more than 30,000 clones, roughly 84% seen once. Material: CD4+ or CD8+ T cells sorted from blood, obtained in a trial of the OX40 agonist ivuxolimab. These receptors all come from an adult with an advanced solid tumor such as melanoma, head and neck, liver or kidney cancer.

The rearrangement links TRBV7-2 to TRBJ2-3; 9 bases fit TRBD1. The CDR3 is 18 amino acids. Trimming took 0 bases from V and 7 from J; bases not matched to a gene: 14. In germline, CDR1 is SGHTA, CDR2 FQGNSA. In nucleotides, the CDR3 is TGTGCCAGCAGCTTAGCCCCACAGGGGGCAGCCGGGGAGAATACGCAGTATTTT. Translation gives CASSLAPQGAAGENTQYF.

By sample fraction, this clone is medium-sized. V usage is TRBV18 and J usage is TRBJ2-7; no clear D gene. V was pared by 3 bases and J by 2 bases, with 14 bases between. Germline V gene sequence: CDR1 KGHSH, CDR2 LQKENI. The CDR3 covers 15 residues. The DNA for the CDR3 is TGTGCCAGCTCACCTAAAGCAGGCCTAACCTACGAGCAGTACTTC. Protein sequence: CASSPKAGLTYEQYF.

This clone was detected only a few times. The J gene is TRBJ2-5, the V gene TRBV14, with 7 bases fitting TRBD2. V lost 6 bases, J lost 1 base, and 8 bases stayed unmatched. The germline CDR1 and CDR2 sequences are SGHDN and FVKESK. The CDR3 length is 15 residues. CDR3 sequence reads: CASSHIAGSQETQYF. CDR3 nucleotide sequence: TGTGCCAGCAGTCATATAGCGGGCTCCCAAGAGACCCAGTACTTC.

This rearrangement joins TRBV2 to TRBJ1-2; 9 bases map to TRBD1. Trimming took 4 bases from V and 8 from J; bases not matched to a gene: 8. CDR1 SNHLY and CDR2 FYNNEI come from the germline V gene. CDR3 size: 14 residues. CDR3 bases: TGTGCCAGCAGTGTAGAACAGGGGGCGCGAGGCTACACCTTC. It is translated as CASSVEQGARGYTF.

The J gene is TRBJ1-4, the V gene TRBV6-6, with unresolved D. Looked up from germline, CDR1 is MNHNY and CDR2 is SVGAGI (reference sequence). The germline V and J ends were trimmed by 4 bases and 4 bases, with 13 bases remaining between them. The CDR3 has 15 residues. The CDR3 DNA follows: TGTGCCAGCAGTTCCCCGGACGGTCATAATGAAAAACTGTTTTTT. Its translation: CASSSPDGHNEKLFF.